The 18 T cell receptor beta chains listed next were all sequenced from one sample in a study of tissue T cells after allogeneic stem cell transplantation. TCRdb's copy holds only in-frame clones and misses some; the assay was immunoSEQ multiplex PCR. The sample consists of some 10,000 clones, 50% to 80% of them appearing once. Sequenced here: tissue from the stomach, sampled at autopsy. The source of these receptors is a male donor at least 60 years old with lung cancer.

The chain combines TRBV7-3 with TRBJ2-3; D gene unclear. The CDR3 covers 12 residues. Trimming shortened V by 5 bases and J by 6 bases, and 9 bases separated the two germline ends. Germline V CDR1 and CDR2: SGHTA, FQGTGA. In DNA, the CDR3 is TGTGCCAGCAGCCCCCGACGGGATACGCAGTATTTT. It codes for CASSPRRDTQYF. The entire variable domain, with the rest obtained from reference TRBV7-3 and TRBJ2-3, is as follows: GAGVSQTPSNKVTEKGKYVELRCDPISGHTALYWYRQSLGQGPEFLIYFQGTGAADDSGLPNDRFFAVRPEGSVSTLKIQRTERGDSAVYLCASSPRRDTQYFGPGTRLTVL.

V is TRBV5-1 and J is TRBJ1-4, with D hard to call. The CDR3 loop spans 15 amino acids. V lost 0 bases to trimming and J lost 0 bases, with 6 bases between them. In germline, CDR1 is SGHRS, CDR2 YFSETQ. The CDR3 sequence is CASSLGAATNEKLFF. Here the CDR3 DNA reads TGCGCCAGCAGCTTGGGGGCCGCAACTAATGAAAAACTGTTTTTT. Full variable domain (remainder filled in from reference TRBV5-1 and TRBJ1-4): KAGVTQTPRYLIKTRGQQVTLSCSPISGHRSVSWYQQTPGQGLQFLFEYFSETQRNKGNFPGRFSGRQFSNSRSEMNVSTLELGDSALYLCASSLGAATNEKLFFGSGTQLSVL.

The V call is TRBV7-8, the J call TRBJ2-7; D could derive from TRBD1 or TRBD2 (7 bases each). The CDR3 loop spans 15 amino acids. Germline V gene lookup returns CDR1 SGHVS and CDR2 FQNEAQ. The ends were cut back, 1 base at V and 7 bases at J, with 17 bases in the middle. In nucleotides, the CDR3 is TGTGCCAGCAGCTTAGACAAGGGCAGGGGGGGTGAGCAGTACTTC. This translates into CASSLDKGRGGEQYF.

By sample share, this clone is medium-sized. The chain combines TRBV7-6 with TRBJ2-1; D uncertain. V was shortened by 4 bases and J by 7 bases, with 8 bases between the two germline ends. This CDR3 has 12 amino acids. Germline V gene data show CDR1 as SGHVS and CDR2 as FNYEAQ. CDR3 in amino acids: CASSYLLNEQFF. Written as DNA, the CDR3 is TGTGCCAGCAGCTACCTTTTGAATGAGCAGTTCTTC.

This chain links TRBV9 with TRBJ2-2, with D unresolved. The CDR3 consists of 16 residues. CDR1 and CDR2 from the germline V gene are SGDLS and YYNGEE. The V end lost 0 bases, the J end lost 8 bases, and 17 bases lay between the germline ends. CDR3: CASSVGFYTESGELFF. In nucleotides, the CDR3 is TGTGCCAGCAGCGTAGGGTTTTATACCGAGTCGGGGGAGCTGTTTTTT.

The chain couples TRBV6-6 to TRBJ2-3, with D possibly called TRBD1 or TRBD2 (5 bases each). Deletions cut 2 bases from V and 2 bases from J, with 8 bases between. This CDR3 has 14 residues. Germline-derived CDR1 and CDR2 are MNHNY and SVGAGI (reference sequence). The CDR3 nucleotides read TGTGCCAGCAGTTACCCTGGGACCACAGATACGCAGTATTTT. Residues: CASSYPGTTDTQYF.

The chain employs TRBV15 and TRBJ1-4; D possibly corresponds to TRBD1 (6 bases). The CDR3 sequence is 18 residues long. The V end lost 5 bases, the J end lost 8 bases, and 27 bases lay between the germline ends. Germline V lookup: CDR1 LNHNV, CDR2 YYDKDF (reference sequence). In nucleotides, the CDR3 is TGTGCCACCAGCGAAGAGTTAGGAGTACTGGGGGCGCGCGAAAAACTGTTTTTT. Residues: CATSEELGVLGAREKLFF.

This clone occurred a few times. The rearrangement joins TRBV21-1 to TRBJ1-2; the table assigns TRBD1, which was not confirmed against the DNA. TRBV21-1 has pseudogene status. The CDR3 sequence is 14 residues long. This CDR3 reads CASSKDRLVEGYTF. Here the CDR3 DNA reads TGTGCCAGCAGCAAGGACAGGTTAGTTGAAGGCTACACCTTC.

The chain has TRBV10-3 and TRBJ2-2; D tentatively fits TRBD1 or TRBD2 (5 bases each). Trimming took 6 bases from V and 3 from J, leaving 17 bases between them. The CDR3 has 16 amino acids. The germline CDR1 and CDR2 sequences are ENHRY and SYGVKD. The CDR3 loop reads CAIRGRRGSDTGELFF. CDR3 nucleotide sequence: TGTGCCATCAGGGGTAGACGGGGCTCGGACACCGGGGAGCTGTTTTTT.

This clone has a handful of counts. The gene calls are TRBV11-2 and TRBJ2-5; D possibly corresponds to TRBD1 (6 bases). CDR1 is SGHAT and CDR2 is FQNNGV in the germline V gene. V was trimmed by 1 base and J by 4 bases, leaving 16 bases between them. The CDR3 is 16 residues long. The CDR3 DNA is TGTGCCAGCAGCTTAGTTCGGGCAGGGGATAGAGAGACCCAGTACTTC. Translation: CASSLVRAGDRETQYF.

This chain joins TRBV27 and TRBJ1-5; D is possibly TRBD1 (6 bases). The CDR3 extends over 14 amino acids. V was pared by 6 bases and J by 6 bases, with 15 bases between. The germline gives CDR1 MNHEY, CDR2 SMNVEV (reference sequence). CDR3 loop: CASRTTRGSQPQHF. For the CDR3, the DNA is TGTGCCAGCAGAACTACAAGGGGGAGTCAGCCCCAGCATTTT.

The V gene is TRBV29-1, the J gene TRBJ1-2; 9 nucleotides line up with TRBD1. The germline V gene encodes CDR1 SQVTM and CDR2 ANQGSEA. V shed 7 bases, J shed 3 bases, and the junction held 3 bases outside the gene matches. The CDR3 length is 12 residues. CDR3 sequence reads: CSGTGGDYGYTF. In nucleotides, the CDR3 is TGCAGCGGAACAGGGGGCGACTATGGCTACACCTTC.

The CDR3 here is CASSLGEQWGYTF. The CDR3 DNA sequence: TGTGCCAGCAGCTTAGGGGAACAATGGGGCTACACCTTC. The rearrangement joins TRBV7-8 to TRBJ1-2; D gene uncertain. The V end lost 1 base, the J end lost 8 bases, and 11 bases lay between the germline ends. Germline CDR1 and CDR2: SGHVS and FQNEAQ. This CDR3 comprises 13 residues.

This clone was counted between two and nine times. The J gene is TRBJ1-6, the V gene TRBV7-2, with D unresolved. V was trimmed by 2 bases and J by 4 bases, leaving 6 bases between them. Germline V gene sequence: CDR1 SGHTA, CDR2 FQGNSA. The CDR3 runs to 14 residues. The CDR3 coding sequence is TGTGCCAGCAGCTTAAGGGAGTATAATTCACCCCTCCACTTT. Encoded protein: CASSLREYNSPLHF. The entire variable domain, with the rest obtained from reference TRBV7-2 and TRBJ1-6, is as follows: GAGVSQSPSNKVTEKGKDVELRCDPISGHTALYWYRQSLGQGLEFLIYFQGNSAPDKSGLPSDRFSAERTGGSVSTLTIQRTQQEDSAVYLCASSLREYNSPLHFGNGTRLTVT.

This chain uses TRBV3-1 (or the pseudogene TRBV3-2) with TRBJ2-7; 9 bases agree with TRBD2. The CDR3 spans 15 residues. V dropped 1 base and J dropped 1; count of bases not matched to a gene: 2. The germline CDR1 and CDR2 sequences are LGHDT and YNNKEL (reference sequence). CDR3 DNA: TGTGCCAGCAGCCAAGTTAGCGGGGGATCCTACGAGCAGTACTTC. It codes for CASSQVSGGSYEQYF.

V usage is TRBV5-1 and J usage is TRBJ2-1; 8 bases agree with TRBD2. From germline, CDR1 is SGHRS and CDR2 YFSETQ. Trimming took 0 bases from V and 11 from J; bases not matched to a gene: 4. The CDR3 has 13 residues. CDR3 in amino acids: CASSLGIAGQQFF. CDR3 DNA: TGCGCCAGCAGCTTGGGAATAGCGGGACAGCAGTTCTTC.

In its sample, this clone is medium-sized. The chain couples TRBV5-1 to TRBJ2-6; either TRBD1 or TRBD2 may supply D (5 bases each). This CDR3 is 16 amino acids long. Trimming removed 0 bases at V and 3 bases at J, with 10 bases between. The V gene's germline CDR1 is SGHRS and CDR2 YFSETQ. The CDR3 loop is CASSLDGGLGANVLTF. For the CDR3, the DNA is TGCGCCAGCAGCTTGGATGGGGGTCTTGGGGCCAACGTCCTGACTTTC. The full variable domain, rest sourced from reference TRBV5-1 and TRBJ2-6, is KAGVTQTPRYLIKTRGQQVTLSCSPISGHRSVSWYQQTPGQGLQFLFEYFSETQRNKGNFPGRFSGRQFSNSRSEMNVSTLELGDSALYLCASSLDGGLGANVLTFGAGSRLTVL.

The V call is TRBV19, the J call TRBJ2-7, with 7 bases identical to TRBD1. The ends lost 3 bases at V and 4 bases at J; junction bases unmatched: 9. The germline V gene encodes CDR1 LNHDA and CDR2 SQIVND (reference sequence). The CDR3 runs to 15 residues. The CDR3 loop is CASSIVGDRNYEQYF. The CDR3 nucleotides are TGTGCCAGTAGTATTGTGGGGGACAGAAATTACGAGCAGTACTTC.